The TCR beta chain under discussion was sequenced for a study of CD8 T cells in ankylosing spondylitis. TCRdb ran MiXCR on the 5' RACE reads and lists one entry per CDR3 protein. The data show about 240,000 distinct CDR3 sequences, about 10% seen once. The germline gives CDR1 SNHLY, CDR2 FYNNEI. Losses at the gene ends were 6 bases for V and 5 bases for J; bases not matched to a gene: 10. The CDR3 is made up of 14 amino acids. This clonotype was picked up many times. This chain connects TRBV2 to TRBJ2-7, with TRBD1 identical over 7 bases. Sequencing used blood, either unsorted or a sorted T cell fraction (not recorded which). The clonotype comes from a male donor with ankylosing spondylitis or in good health (not recorded which). CDR3: CASSRQGLTHEQYF. CDR3 DNA sequence: TGTGCCAGCAGCAGACAGGGTCTTACCCACGAGCAGTACTTC.